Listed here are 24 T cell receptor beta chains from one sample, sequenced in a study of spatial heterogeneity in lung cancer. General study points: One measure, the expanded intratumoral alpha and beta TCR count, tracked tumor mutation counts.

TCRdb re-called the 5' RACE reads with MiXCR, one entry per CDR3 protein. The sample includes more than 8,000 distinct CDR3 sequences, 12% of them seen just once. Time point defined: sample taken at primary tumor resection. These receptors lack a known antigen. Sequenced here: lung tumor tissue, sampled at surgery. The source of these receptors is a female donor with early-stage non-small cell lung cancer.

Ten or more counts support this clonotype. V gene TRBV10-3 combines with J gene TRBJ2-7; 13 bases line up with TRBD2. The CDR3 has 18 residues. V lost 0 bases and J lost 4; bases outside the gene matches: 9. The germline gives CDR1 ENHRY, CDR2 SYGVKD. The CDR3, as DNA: TGTGCCATCAGTGAGTCGAAAGGACTAGCGGGGGCAGGGTACGAGCAGTACTTC. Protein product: CAISESKGLAGAGYEQYF.

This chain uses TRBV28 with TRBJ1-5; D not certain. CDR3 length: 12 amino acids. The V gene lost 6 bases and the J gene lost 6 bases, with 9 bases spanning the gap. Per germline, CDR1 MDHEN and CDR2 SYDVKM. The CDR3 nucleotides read TGTGCCAGCAGAACGCCGGGTCAGCCCCAGCATTTT. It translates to CASRTPGQPQHF.

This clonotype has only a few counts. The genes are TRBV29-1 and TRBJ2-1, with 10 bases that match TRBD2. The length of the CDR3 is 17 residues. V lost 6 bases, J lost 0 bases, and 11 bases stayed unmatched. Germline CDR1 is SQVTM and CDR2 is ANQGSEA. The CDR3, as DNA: TGCAGCGTAGAGGGCTCCCCTAGCGGGAGCTCCTACAATGAGCAGTTCTTC. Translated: CSVEGSPSGSSYNEQFF.

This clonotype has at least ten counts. The DNA of the CDR3 is TGTGCCAGCCTCCAGGGTCTTTACACTGAAGCTTTCTTT. It translates to CASLQGLYTEAFF. The chain recombines TRBV28 with TRBJ1-1, with D possibly TRBD1 on 5 matching bases. V was pared by 8 bases and J by 3 bases, with 13 bases between. This CDR3 is 13 amino acids long. Looked up from germline, CDR1 is MDHEN and CDR2 is SYDVKM.

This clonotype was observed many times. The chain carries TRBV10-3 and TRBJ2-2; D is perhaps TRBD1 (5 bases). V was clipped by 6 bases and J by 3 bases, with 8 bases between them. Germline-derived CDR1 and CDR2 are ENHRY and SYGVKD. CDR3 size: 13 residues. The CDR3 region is CAISRDDTGELFF. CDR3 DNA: TGTGCCATCAGCAGGGATGACACCGGGGAGCTGTTTTTT.

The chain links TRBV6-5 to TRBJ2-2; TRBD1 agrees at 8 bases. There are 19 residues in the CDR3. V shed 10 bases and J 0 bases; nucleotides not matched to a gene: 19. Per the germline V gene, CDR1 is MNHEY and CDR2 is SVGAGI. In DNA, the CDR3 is TGTGCCACCTTCAATGGCAGGGGGCGCAGTGTTTCGAACACCGGGGAGCTGTTTTTT. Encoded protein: CATFNGRGRSVSNTGELFF.

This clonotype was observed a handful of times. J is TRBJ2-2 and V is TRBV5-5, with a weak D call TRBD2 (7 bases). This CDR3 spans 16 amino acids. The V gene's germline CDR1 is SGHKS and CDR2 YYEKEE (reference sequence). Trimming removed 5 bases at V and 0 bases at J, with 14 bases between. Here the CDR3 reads CASRTAGAANTGELFF. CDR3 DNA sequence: TGTGCCAGCAGAACCGCGGGGGCAGCGAACACCGGGGAGCTGTTTTTT.

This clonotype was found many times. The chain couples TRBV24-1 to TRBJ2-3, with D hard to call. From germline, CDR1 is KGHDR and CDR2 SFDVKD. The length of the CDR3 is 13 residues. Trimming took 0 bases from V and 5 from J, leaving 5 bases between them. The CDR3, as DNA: TGTGCCACCAGTGATTTGTGGGTAGATACGCAGTATTTT. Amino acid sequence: CATSDLWVDTQYF.

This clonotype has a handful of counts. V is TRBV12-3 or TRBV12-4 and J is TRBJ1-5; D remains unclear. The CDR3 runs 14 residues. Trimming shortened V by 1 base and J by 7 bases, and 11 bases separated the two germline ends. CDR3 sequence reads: CASSLEQGGQPQHF. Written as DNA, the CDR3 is TGTGCCAGCAGTTTAGAACAAGGCGGACAGCCCCAGCATTTT.

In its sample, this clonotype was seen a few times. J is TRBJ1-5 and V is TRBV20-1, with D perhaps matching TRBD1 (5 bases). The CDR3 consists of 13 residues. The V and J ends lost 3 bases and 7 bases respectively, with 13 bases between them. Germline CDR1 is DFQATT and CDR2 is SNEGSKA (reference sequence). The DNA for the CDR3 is TGCAGTGCTAGGTCCAGGGAAAGACAGCCCCAGCATTTT. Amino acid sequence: CSARSRERQPQHF.

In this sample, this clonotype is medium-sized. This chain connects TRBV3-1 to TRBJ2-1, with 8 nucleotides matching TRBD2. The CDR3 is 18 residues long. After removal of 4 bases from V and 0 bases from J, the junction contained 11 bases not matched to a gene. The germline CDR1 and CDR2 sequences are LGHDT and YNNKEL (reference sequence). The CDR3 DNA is TGTGCCAGCAGCCTATCTCGACTAGCGCTGAGCTCCTACAATGAGCAGTTCTTC. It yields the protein CASSLSRLALSSYNEQFF.

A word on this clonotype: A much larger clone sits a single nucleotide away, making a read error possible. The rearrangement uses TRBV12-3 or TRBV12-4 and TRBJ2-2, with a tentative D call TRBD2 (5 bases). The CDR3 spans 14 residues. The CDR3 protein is CASILGSSAGELYF. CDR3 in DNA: TGTGCCAGCATCCTAGGAAGCTCAGCCGGGGAGCTGTATTTT.

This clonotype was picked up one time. The CDR3 loop is CASSSTDRPASYGYTF. The CDR3 bases are TGTGCCAGCAGCTCAACGGACAGGCCGGCCTCCTATGGCTACACCTTC. The rearrangement links TRBV7-2 to TRBJ1-2; the match to TRBD1 covers 7 bases. The ends lost 4 bases at V and 4 bases at J; junction bases unmatched: 12. Germline values: CDR1 SGHTA, CDR2 FQGNSA. CDR3 length equals 16 residues.

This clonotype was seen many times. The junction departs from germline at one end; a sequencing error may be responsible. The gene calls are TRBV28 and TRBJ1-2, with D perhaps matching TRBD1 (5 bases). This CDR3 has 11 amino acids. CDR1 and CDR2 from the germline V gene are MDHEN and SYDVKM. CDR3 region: CASSPRAGPVF. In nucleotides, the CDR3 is TGTGCCAGCAGCCCGAGGGCAGGGCCTGTTTTC.

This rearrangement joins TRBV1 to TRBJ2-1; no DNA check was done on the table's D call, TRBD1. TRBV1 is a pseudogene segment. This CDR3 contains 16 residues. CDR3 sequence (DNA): TGCACCAGCAGCCAAGTTAGGACGGGGACGTACAATGAGCAGTTCTTC. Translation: CTSSQVRTGTYNEQFF.

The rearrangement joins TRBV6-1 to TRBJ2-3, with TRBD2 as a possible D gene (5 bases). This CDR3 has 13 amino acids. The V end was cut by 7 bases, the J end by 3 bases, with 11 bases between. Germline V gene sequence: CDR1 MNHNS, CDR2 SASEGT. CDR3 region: CASIVRGTDTQYF. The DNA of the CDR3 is TGTGCCAGCATAGTCCGAGGGACAGATACGCAGTATTTT.

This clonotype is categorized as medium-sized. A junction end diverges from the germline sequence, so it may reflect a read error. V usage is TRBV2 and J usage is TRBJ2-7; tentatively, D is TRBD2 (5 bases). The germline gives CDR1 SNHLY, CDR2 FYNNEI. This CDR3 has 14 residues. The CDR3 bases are TGTGCCAGCAAAAGAGTGCTAGCAGACTACGGGCAGTACTTC. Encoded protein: CASKRVLADYGQYF.

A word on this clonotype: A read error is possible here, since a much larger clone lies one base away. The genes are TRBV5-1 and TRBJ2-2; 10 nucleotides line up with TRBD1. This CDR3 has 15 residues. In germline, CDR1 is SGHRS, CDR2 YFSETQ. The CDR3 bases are TGCGGCAGCAGCTCCCGGGACAGGGGAATCGGGGAGCTGTTTTTT. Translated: CGSSSRDRGIGELFF.

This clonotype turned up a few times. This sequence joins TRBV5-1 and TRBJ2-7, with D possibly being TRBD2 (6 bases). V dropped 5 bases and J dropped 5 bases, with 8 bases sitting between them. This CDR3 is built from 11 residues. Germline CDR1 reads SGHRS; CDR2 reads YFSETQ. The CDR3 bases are TGCGCCAGCAGGGAGGGCCACGAGCAGTACTTC. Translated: CASREGHEQYF.

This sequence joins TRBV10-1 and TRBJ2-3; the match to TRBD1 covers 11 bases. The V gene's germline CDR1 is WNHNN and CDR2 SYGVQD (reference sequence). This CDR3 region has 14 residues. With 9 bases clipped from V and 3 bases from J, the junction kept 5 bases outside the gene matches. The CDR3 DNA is TGCGCCAGTGGACAGGGGGCCGGTACAGATACGCAGTATTTT. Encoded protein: CASGQGAGTDTQYF.

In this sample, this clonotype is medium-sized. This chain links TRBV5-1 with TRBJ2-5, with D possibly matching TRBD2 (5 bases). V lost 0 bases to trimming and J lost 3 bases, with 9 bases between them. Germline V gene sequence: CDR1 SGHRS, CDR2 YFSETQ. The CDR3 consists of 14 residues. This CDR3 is CASSLERGKETQYF. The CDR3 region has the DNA TGCGCCAGCAGCTTGGAACGAGGGAAAGAGACCCAGTACTTC.

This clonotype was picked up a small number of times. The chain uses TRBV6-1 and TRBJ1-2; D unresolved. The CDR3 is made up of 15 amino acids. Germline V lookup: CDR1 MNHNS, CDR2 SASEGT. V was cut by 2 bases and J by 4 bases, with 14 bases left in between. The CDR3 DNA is TGTGCCAGCAGTGAATGGAGGGTCCAACTCTATGGCTACACCTTC. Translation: CASSEWRVQLYGYTF.

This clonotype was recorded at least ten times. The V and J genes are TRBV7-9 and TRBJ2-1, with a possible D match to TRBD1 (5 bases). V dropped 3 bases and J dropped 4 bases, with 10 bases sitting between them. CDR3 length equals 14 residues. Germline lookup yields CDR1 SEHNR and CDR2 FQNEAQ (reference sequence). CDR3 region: CASSFRGRYNEQFF. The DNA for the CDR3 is TGTGCCAGCAGCTTTAGGGGCCGTTACAATGAGCAGTTCTTC. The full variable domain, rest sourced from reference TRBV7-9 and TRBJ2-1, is DTGVSQNPRHKITKRGQNVTFRCDPISEHNRLYWYRQTLGQGPEFLTYFQNEAQLEKSRLLSDRFSAERPKGSFSTLEIQRTEQGDSAMYLCASSFRGRYNEQFFGPGTRLTVL.

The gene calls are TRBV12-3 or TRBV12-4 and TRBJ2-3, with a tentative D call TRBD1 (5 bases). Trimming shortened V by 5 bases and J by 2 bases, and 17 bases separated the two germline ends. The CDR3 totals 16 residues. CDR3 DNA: TGTGCCAGCAGTGGGGCCCGTGGCAGCCTCACAGATACGCAGTATTTT. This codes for CASSGARGSLTDTQYF.